The next 2 T cell receptor beta chains were all read from a single sample in a study of T cells after yellow fever vaccination. TCRdb re-analysed the 5' RACE reads in MiXCR, keeping a single row per CDR3 protein. In the table there are 350,000 or so distinct CDR3 sequences, approximately 8% of which are singletons. Sample: PBMCs, taken about 49 days after the first yellow fever vaccination. The receptors were sampled from a man between 18 and 29 years old who received the YFV17D yellow fever vaccine.

This clonotype was picked up a small number of times. The CDR3 DNA reads TGTGCCAGCATCTCCGGGACGGAGGGGCACAATGAGCAGTTCTTC. Its translation is CASISGTEGHNEQFF. J is TRBJ2-1 and V is TRBV12-3 or TRBV12-4, with D possibly being TRBD2 (6 bases). V dropped 7 bases and J dropped 5 bases, with 18 bases sitting between them. CDR3 length: 15 residues.

In this sample, this clonotype turned up a few times. This rearrangement joins TRBV29-1 to TRBJ2-5; no definite D call. Germline assignment: CDR1 SQVTM and CDR2 ANQGSEA. Trimming took 4 bases from V and 5 from J, leaving 11 bases between them. The CDR3 covers 12 residues. CDR3 loop: CSVVPPVETQYF. The DNA for the CDR3 is TGCAGCGTTGTCCCCCCGGTGGAGACCCAGTACTTC.